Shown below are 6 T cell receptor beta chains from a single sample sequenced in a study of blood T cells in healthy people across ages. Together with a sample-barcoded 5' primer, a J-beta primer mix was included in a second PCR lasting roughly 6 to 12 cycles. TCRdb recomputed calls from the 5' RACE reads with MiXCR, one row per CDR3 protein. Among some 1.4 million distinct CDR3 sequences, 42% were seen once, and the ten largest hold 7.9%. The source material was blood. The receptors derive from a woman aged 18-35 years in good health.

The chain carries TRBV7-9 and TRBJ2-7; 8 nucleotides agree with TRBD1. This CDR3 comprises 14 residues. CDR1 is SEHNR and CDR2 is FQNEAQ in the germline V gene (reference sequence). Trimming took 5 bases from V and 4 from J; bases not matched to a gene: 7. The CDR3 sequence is CASSVWDRTYEQYF. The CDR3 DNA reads TGTGCCAGCAGCGTATGGGACAGGACTTACGAGCAGTACTTC.

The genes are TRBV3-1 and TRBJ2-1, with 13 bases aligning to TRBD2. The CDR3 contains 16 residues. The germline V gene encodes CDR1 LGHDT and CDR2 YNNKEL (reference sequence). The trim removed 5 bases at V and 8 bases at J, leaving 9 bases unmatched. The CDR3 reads CASSSTSGGAADEQFF. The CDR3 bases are TGTGCCAGCAGCTCTACTAGCGGGGGGGCCGCGGATGAGCAGTTCTTC.

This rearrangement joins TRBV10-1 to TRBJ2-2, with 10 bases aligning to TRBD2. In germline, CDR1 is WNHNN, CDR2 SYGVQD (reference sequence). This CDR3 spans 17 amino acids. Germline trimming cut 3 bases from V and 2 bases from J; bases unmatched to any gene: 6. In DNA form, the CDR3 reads TGCGCCAGCAGTGACCCCAGGACTAGCGGCAACACCGGGGAGCTGTTTTTT. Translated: CASSDPRTSGNTGELFF.

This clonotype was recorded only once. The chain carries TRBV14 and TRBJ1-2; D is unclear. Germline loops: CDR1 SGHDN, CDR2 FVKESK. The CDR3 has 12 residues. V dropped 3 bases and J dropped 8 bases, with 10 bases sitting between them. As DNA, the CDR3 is TGTGCCAGCAGCCACAGAGACGGGGGCTACACCTTC. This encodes CASSHRDGGYTF. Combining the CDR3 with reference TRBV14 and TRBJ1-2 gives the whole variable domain EAGVTQFPSHSVIEKGQTVTLRCDPISGHDNLYWYRRVMGKEIKFLLHFVKESKQDESGMPNNRFLAERTGGTYSTLKVQPAELEDSGVYFCASSHRDGGYTFGSGTRLTVV.

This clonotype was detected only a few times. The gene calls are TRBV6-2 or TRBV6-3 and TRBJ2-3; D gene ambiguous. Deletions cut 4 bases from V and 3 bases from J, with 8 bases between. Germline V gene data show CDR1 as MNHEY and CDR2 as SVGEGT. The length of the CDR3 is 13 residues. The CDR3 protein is CASSWIATDTQYF. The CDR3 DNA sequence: TGTGCCAGCAGTTGGATAGCAACAGATACGCAGTATTTT.

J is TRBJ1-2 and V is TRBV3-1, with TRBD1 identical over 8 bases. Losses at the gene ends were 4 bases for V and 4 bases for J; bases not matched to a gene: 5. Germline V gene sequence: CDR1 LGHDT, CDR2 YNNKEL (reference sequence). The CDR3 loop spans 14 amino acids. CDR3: CASSRSTGGYGYTF. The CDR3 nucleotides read TGTGCCAGCAGCCGCAGTACAGGGGGCTATGGCTACACCTTC.